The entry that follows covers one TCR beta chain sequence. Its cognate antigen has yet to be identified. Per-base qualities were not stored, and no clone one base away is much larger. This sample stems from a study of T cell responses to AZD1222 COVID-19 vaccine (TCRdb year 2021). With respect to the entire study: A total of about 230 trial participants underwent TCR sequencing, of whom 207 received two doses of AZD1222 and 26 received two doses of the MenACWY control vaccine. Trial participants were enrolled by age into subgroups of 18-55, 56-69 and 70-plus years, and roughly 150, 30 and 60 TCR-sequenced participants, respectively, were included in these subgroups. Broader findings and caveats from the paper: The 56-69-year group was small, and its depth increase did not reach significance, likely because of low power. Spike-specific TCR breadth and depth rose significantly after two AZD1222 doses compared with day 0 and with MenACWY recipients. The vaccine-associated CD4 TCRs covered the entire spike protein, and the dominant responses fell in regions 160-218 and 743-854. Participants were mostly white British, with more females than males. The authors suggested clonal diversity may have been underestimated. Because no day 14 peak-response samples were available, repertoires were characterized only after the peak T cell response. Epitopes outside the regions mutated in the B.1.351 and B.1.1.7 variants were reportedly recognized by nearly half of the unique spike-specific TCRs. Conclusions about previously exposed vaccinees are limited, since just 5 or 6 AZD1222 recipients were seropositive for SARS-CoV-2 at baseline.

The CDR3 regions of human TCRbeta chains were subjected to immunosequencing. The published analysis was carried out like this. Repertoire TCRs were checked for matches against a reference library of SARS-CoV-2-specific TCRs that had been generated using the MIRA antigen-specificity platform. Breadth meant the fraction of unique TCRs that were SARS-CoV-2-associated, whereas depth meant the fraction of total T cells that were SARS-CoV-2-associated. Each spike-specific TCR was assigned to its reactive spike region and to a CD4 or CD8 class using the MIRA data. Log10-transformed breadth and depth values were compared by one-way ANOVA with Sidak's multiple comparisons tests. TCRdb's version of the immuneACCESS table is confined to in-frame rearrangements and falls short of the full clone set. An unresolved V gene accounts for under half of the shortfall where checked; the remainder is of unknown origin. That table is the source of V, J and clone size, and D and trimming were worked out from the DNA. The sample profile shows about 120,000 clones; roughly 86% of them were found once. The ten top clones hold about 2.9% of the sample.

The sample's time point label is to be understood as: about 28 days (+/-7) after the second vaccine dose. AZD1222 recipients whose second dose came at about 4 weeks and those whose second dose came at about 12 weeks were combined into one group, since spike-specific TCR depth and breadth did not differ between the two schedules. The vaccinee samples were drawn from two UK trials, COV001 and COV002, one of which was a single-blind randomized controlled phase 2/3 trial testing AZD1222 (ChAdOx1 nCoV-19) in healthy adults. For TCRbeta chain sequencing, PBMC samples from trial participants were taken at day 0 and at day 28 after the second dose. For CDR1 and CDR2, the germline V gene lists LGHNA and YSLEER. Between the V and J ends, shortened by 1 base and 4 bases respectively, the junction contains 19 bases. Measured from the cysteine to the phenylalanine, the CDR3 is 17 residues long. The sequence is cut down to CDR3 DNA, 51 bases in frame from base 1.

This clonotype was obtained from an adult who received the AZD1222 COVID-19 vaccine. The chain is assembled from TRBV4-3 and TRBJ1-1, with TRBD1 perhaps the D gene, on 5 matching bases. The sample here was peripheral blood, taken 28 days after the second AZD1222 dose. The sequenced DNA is TGCGCCAGCAGCCAAGTTCCATGGTCCTCCGGGGGCACTGAAGCTTTCTTT. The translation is CASSQVPWSSGGTEAFF.